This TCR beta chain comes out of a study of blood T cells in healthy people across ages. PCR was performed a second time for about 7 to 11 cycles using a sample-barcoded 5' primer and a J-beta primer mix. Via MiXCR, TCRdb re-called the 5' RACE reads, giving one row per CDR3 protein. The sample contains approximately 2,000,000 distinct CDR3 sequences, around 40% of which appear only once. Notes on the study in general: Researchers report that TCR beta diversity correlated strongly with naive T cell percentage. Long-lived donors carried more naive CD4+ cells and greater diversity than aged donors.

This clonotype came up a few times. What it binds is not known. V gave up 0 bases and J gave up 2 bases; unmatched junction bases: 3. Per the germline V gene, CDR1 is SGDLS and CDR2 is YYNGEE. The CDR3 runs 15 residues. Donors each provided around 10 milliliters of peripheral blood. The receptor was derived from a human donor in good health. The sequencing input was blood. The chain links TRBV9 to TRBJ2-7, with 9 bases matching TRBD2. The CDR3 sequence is CASSVEAGGAYEQYF. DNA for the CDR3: TGTGCCAGCAGCGTAGAGGCGGGGGGGGCCTACGAGCAGTACTTC.